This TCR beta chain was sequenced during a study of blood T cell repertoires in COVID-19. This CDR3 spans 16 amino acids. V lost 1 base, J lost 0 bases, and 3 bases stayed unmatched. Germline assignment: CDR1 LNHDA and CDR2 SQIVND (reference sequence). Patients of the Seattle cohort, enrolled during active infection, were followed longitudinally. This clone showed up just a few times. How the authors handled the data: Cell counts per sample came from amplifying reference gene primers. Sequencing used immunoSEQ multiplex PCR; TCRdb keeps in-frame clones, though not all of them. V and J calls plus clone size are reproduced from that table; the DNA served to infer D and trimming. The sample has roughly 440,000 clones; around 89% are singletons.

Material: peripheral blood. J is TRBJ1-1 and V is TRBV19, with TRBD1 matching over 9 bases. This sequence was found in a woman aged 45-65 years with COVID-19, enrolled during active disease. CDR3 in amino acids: CASSIGTGEMNTEAFF. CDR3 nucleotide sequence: TGTGCCAGTAGTATAGGGACAGGGGAGATGAACACTGAAGCTTTCTTT.